This T cell receptor (beta chain) was sequenced during a study of shared T cell receptors in the human thymus. The data were produced by immunoSEQ multiplex PCR, yet TCRdb's version contains in-frame clones alone and is incomplete. The table lists about 610,000 clones, around 89% of them singletons. CDR1 is SGHTA, CDR2 FQGNSA, per germline. The CDR3 loop spans 17 amino acids. J lost 2 bases, V lost 5 bases, and 11 bases had no gene match. The same sample was also used in a study of human thymus T cells. That paper adds: Corrective heart surgery yielded resections, and these provided the thymus tissue.

Input material: thymocytes. The gene calls are TRBV7-2 and TRBJ2-3, with 9 nucleotides matching TRBD2. This TCR was recovered from a boy in the first two years of life with a congenital heart defect. The CDR3 DNA reads as TGTGCCAGCAGCCATGGGACTAGCCCACCTCCCACAGATACGCAGTATTTT. This sequence encodes CASSHGTSPPPTDTQYF.